The text below deals with one T cell receptor (beta chain). The antigen remains unidentified. TCRdb independently ran MiXCR on the reads; one entry per CDR3 protein. The sample includes about 65,000 distinct CDR3 sequences, 45% to 50% seen only once; the top ten take about 2%. With 4 bases clipped from V and 7 bases from J, the junction kept 5 bases outside the gene matches. CDR3 size: 13 residues. Germline values: CDR1 SEHNR, CDR2 FQNEAQ (reference sequence). The sample is drawn from a study of type 1 regulatory T cells. Study-wide results and limits: Type 1 regulatory T cells had a more restricted TCR repertoire than non-type 1 regulatory T cells.

This receptor was taken from a human donor in good health. Source material: cultured non-Tr1 T cells, either the whole culture or a sorted T cell fraction (not recorded which). The chain links TRBV7-9 to TRBJ1-1; 8 bases map to TRBD1. CDR3 in amino acids: CASSSGQGGEAFF. CDR3 nucleotides: TGTGCCAGCAGCTCCGGACAGGGAGGTGAAGCTTTCTTT.